The 11 T cell receptor beta chains presented below share a single source sample, sequenced in a study of T cell responses to AZD1222 COVID-19 vaccine. Assay: immunoSEQ multiplex PCR; the TCRdb copy retains only in-frame clones and omits some. Among 95,000 to 100,000 clones, more than 70% were seen once, and the ten largest hold roughly 15%. The sequencing here drew on peripheral blood, taken 28 days after the second AZD1222 dose. These receptors were taken from an adult who received the AZD1222 COVID-19 vaccine.

The V and J genes are TRBV18 and TRBJ2-3, with 8 bases identical to TRBD2. V lost 5 bases to trimming and J lost 0 bases; unmatched junction nucleotides: 4. Germline V gene sequence: CDR1 KGHSH, CDR2 LQKENI. This CDR3 has 15 amino acids. The CDR3 nucleotides are TGTGCCAGCTCAGCAGAGCGGGGGAGCACAGATACGCAGTATTTT. Translated, it gives CASSAERGSTDTQYF.

The J gene is TRBJ1-2, the V gene TRBV30; D call uncertain. CDR3 length: 13 residues. Germline CDR1 and CDR2: GTSNPN and SVGIG (reference sequence). The V end lost 0 bases, the J end lost 3 bases, and 8 bases lay between the germline ends. CDR3 loop: CAWSVGGYYGYTF. CDR3 coding DNA: TGTGCCTGGAGTGTCGGTGGGTACTATGGCTACACCTTC.

The chain has TRBV18 and TRBJ1-1; maybe TRBD1 (5 bases). From germline, CDR1 is KGHSH and CDR2 LQKENI. The length of the CDR3 is 13 residues. V lost 7 bases, J lost 12 bases, and 21 bases lay in between. In DNA form, the CDR3 reads TGTGCCAGCTTAACCCAATCGGGGGGAGAAACTTTCTTT. Translated: CASLTQSGGETFF. The variable domain in full, with the rest retrieved from reference TRBV18 and TRBJ1-1, is NAGVMQNPRHLVRRRGQEARLRCSPMKGHSHVYWYRQLPEEGLKFMVYLQKENIIDESGMPKERFSAEFPKEGPSILRIQQVVRGDSAAYFCASLTQSGGETFFGQGTRLTVV.

This sequence joins TRBV5-5 and TRBJ2-1; D is possibly TRBD2 (5 bases). Germline CDR1 and CDR2: SGHKS and YYEKEE (reference sequence). V was cut by 4 bases and J by 0 bases, with 17 bases left in between. CDR3 size: 17 residues. This CDR3 reads CASSPKEERSSYNEQFF. CDR3 DNA sequence: TGTGCCAGCAGCCCCAAGGAAGAGCGGAGCTCCTACAATGAGCAGTTCTTC.

The chain combines TRBV2 with TRBJ1-6; weak D call: TRBD1 (6 bases). The CDR3 consists of 16 residues. CDR1 SNHLY and CDR2 FYNNEI come from the germline V gene. CDR3 sequence reads: CTSAPGGASYNSPLHF. CDR3 bases: TGTACTAGTGCTCCGGGGGGGGCTTCCTATAATTCACCCCTCCACTTT.

The chain recombines TRBV30 with TRBJ1-6; TRBD1 is a possible D gene (6 bases). Trimming pared 3 bases from V and 5 bases from J, leaving 11 bases between. The CDR3 contains 14 residues. CDR1 is GTSNPN, CDR2 SVGIG, per germline (reference sequence). The CDR3 is CAWRSDRNNSPLHF. CDR3 DNA sequence: TGTGCCTGGAGATCGGACAGAAATAATTCACCCCTCCACTTT. The full variable domain, with the rest looked up from reference TRBV30 and TRBJ1-6, is SQTIHQWPATLVQPVGSPLSLECTVEGTSNPNLYWYRQAAGRGLQLLFYSVGIGQISSEVPQNLSASRPQDRQFILSSKKLLLSDSGFYLCAWRSDRNNSPLHFGNGTRLTVT.

The chain has TRBV21-1 and TRBJ1-2; the table gives TRBD1 as D, unverified against the DNA. TRBV21-1 is a known pseudogene. There are 14 residues in the CDR3. The CDR3 bases are TGTGCCAGCAGCAGGGACAGGGAAAAGGGTGGCTACACCTTC. Translation: CASSRDREKGGYTF.

The J gene is TRBJ1-1, the V gene TRBV3-1 (or the pseudogene TRBV3-2); D is ambiguous. This CDR3 is built from 14 residues. Trimming stripped 0 bases from V and 8 bases from J, with 13 bases between. CDR1 and CDR2 from the germline V gene are LGHDT and YNNKEL (reference sequence). As DNA, the CDR3 is TGTGCCAGCAGCCAAGATAAGGTAATCGGGGAAGCTTTCTTT. Residues: CASSQDKVIGEAFF.

V gene TRBV5-1 combines with J gene TRBJ2-7; the D gene could be TRBD1 or TRBD2 (6 bases each). This CDR3 contains 14 residues. Looked up from germline, CDR1 is SGHRS and CDR2 is YFSETQ. V was shortened by 3 bases and J by 4 bases, with 14 bases between the two germline ends. The CDR3 loop is CASSSGGGNYEQYF. The DNA of the CDR3 is TGCGCCAGCAGCTCCGGAGGGGGTAATTACGAGCAGTACTTC.

V usage is TRBV6-5 and J usage is TRBJ2-1; D possibly corresponds to TRBD1 (5 bases). V lost 7 bases to trimming and J lost 3 bases, with 7 bases between them. The CDR3 totals 12 residues. Germline V gene sequence: CDR1 MNHEY, CDR2 SVGAGI. The CDR3 DNA sequence: TGTGCCAGCATCAGGGTCTACAATGAGCAGTTCTTC. Amino acids: CASIRVYNEQFF.

The chain joins TRBV5-4 to TRBJ2-1, with D perhaps matching TRBD1 (6 bases). V was clipped by 3 bases and J by 0 bases, with 13 bases between them. This CDR3 region has 16 residues. Germline V gives CDR1 SGHNT, CDR2 YYREEE (reference sequence). In DNA form, the CDR3 reads TGTGCCAGCAGCTCCCAAGGGGGAAACTCCTACAATGAGCAGTTCTTC. This codes for CASSSQGGNSYNEQFF.